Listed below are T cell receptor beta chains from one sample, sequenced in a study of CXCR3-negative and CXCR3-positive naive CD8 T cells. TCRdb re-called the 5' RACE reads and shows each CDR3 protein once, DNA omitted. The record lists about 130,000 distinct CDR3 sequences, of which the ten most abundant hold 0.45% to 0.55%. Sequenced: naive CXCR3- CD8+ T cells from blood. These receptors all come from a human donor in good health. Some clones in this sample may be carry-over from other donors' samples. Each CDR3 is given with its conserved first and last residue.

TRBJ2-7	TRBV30	CAWSVGNEQYF
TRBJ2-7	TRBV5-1	CASVGVKSYEQYF
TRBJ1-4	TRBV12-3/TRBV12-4	CASSTGRDNEKLFF
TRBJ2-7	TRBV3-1	CASSRGTAPLTYEQYF
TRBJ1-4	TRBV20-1	CSAPPGQGNEKLFF
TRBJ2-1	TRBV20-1	CSAHISGVNEQFF
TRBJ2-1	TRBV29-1	CSVTTGGEPYNEQFF
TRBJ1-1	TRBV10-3	CAISDLTGLHTEAFF
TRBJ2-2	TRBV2	CASSGPTPNTGELFF
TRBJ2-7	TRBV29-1	CSVQSHRGGEQYF
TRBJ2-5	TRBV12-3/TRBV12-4	CASSSTSQETQYF
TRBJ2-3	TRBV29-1	CSVDGGATSLTQIRTQYF
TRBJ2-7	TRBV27	CASRGQGLRQYF
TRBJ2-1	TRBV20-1	CSARDPNAAYSYNEQFF
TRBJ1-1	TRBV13	CASSLVPGSVGNTEAFF
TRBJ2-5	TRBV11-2	CASRNSGSGETQYF
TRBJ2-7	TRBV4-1	CASSQARQAPYEQYF
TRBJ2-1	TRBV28	CASSGAGQENNEQFF
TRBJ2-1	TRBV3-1	CASSLDTPSYNEQFF
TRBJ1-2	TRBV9	CASSVDTGRGQRKGYTF
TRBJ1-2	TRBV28	CASSLPTGEDGYTF
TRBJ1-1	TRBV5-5	CASSDQGEMNTEAFF
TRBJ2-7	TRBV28	CASSLGVGGEYEQYF
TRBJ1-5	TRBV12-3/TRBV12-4	CASCFKGQPQHF
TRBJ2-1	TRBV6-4	CASSDLQGGGNEQFF
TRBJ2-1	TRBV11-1	CASSFDWGGYNEQFF
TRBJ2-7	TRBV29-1	CSVEDLAGGSYEQYF
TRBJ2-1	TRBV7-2	CASSLARGLDEQFF
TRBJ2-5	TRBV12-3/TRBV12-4	CASSSFDRVLAETQYF
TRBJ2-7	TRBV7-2	CASSLMIAYEQYF
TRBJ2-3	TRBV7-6	CASSPSLPGQGKDTQYF
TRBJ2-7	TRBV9	CASSVESGTTYEQYF
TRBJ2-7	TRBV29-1	CSVEETYEQYF
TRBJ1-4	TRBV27	CASSPTGTGNEKLFF
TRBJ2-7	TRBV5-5	CASSLATGFSNYYEQYF
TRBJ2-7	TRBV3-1	CASSQDVALSEYEQYF
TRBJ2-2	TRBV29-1	CSVVRGTGELFF
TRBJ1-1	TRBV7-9	CASSVPQDRGRTVTEAFF